This passage covers 32 T cell receptor beta chains from one sample sequenced in a study of Graves' ophthalmopathy and Graves' hyperthyroidism. RNA transcripts served as template for amplifying TCR beta CDR3 sequences. Amplification began with first-round RT-PCR using HTBI primers, then second-round multiplex PCR was performed. TCRdb fed the multiplex PCR reads into MiXCR, producing one record per CDR3 protein. The sample has about 420,000 distinct CDR3 sequences; about 21% are singletons. The sequenced material came from peripheral blood. The receptors here all came from a woman aged 18-30 years with stable Graves' hyperthyroidism.

As to this clonotype: A read error may explain this, as a much larger clone is one base away. This is likely a read error, given that the CDR3 carries no conserved phenylalanine or tryptophan at its end. The chain employs TRBV20-1 and TRBJ2-7; tentatively, D is TRBD1 (7 bases). The germline V and J ends were trimmed by 6 bases and 0 bases, with 21 bases remaining between them. CDR3 length: 16 amino acids. Germline assignment: CDR1 DFQATT and CDR2 SNEGSKA (reference sequence). CDR3 nucleotides: TGCAGTGCAGAGCCCCAGGGGGGTACAAGCTCCTACGAGCAGTACCTC. Translating gives CSAEPQGGTSSYEQYL.

There are many counts of this clonotype. The rearrangement joins TRBV20-1 to TRBJ1-5; D might be TRBD1 (6 bases). V was pared by 0 bases and J by 8 bases, with 14 bases between. This CDR3 has 14 residues. Germline CDR1 is DFQATT and CDR2 is SNEGSKA (reference sequence). CDR3 DNA sequence: TGCAGTGCTAGAGAGCACGGGGGCAAGGAGCCCCAGCATTTT. This codes for CSAREHGGKEPQHF.

Points on this clonotype: This could be a read error, since a much larger clone is one nucleotide away. V gene TRBV11-2 combines with J gene TRBJ1-5; D gene ambiguous. Germline V lookup: CDR1 SGHAT, CDR2 FQNNGV. The CDR3 contains 16 residues. Written as DNA, the CDR3 is TGTGCCAGCAGCCCCGATGCGGGGAATAGCGATCAGCCCCAGCATTTT. Protein product: CASSPDAGNSDQPQHF.

This clonotype has ten or more counts. The CDR3: CSVVEGETQYF. For the CDR3, the DNA is TGCAGCGTTGTAGAAGGGGAGACCCAGTACTTC. The V and J genes are TRBV29-1 and TRBJ2-5; D gene uncertain. This CDR3 is built from 11 residues. Trimming took 4 bases from V and 5 from J, leaving 8 bases between them. Germline CDR1 SQVTM, CDR2 ANQGSEA.

In its sample, this clonotype was seen many times. The chain has TRBV6-5 and TRBJ2-7; TRBD1 aligns across 9 bases. V lost 7 bases and J lost 5; bases outside the gene matches: 6. The CDR3 has 13 residues. Germline V gene sequence: CDR1 MNHEY, CDR2 SVGAGI. In DNA form, the CDR3 reads TGTGCCAGCAAGGGACAGGGAGGAAACGAGCAGTACTTC. Protein product: CASKGQGGNEQYF.

This clonotype was recorded at least ten times. The chain joins TRBV19 to TRBJ2-7; 10 bases fit TRBD1. The ends lost 11 bases at V and 2 bases at J; junction bases unmatched: 12. In germline, CDR1 is LNHDA, CDR2 SQIVND (reference sequence). This CDR3 comprises 15 residues. The chain's CDR3 is CASRRPTGGPYEQYF. The CDR3 nucleotides are TGTGCCTCAAGACGCCCGACAGGGGGCCCCTACGAGCAGTACTTC.

There are many counts of this clonotype. J is TRBJ2-7 and V is TRBV7-2, with 8 bases fitting TRBD1. V gave up 6 bases and J gave up 6 bases; unmatched junction bases: 13. Per the germline V gene, CDR1 is SGHTA and CDR2 is FQGNSA. The CDR3 is 15 amino acids. The CDR3 nucleotides read TGTGCCAGCAGTCTCTCGGGCCAGGGGGCGACCGAGCAGTACTTC. Amino acid sequence: CASSLSGQGATEQYF.

This clonotype was seen many times. The chain links TRBV29-1 to TRBJ1-2; D ambiguous. CDR3 length equals 11 residues. V lost 3 bases to trimming and J lost 2 bases, with 4 bases between them. Germline lookup yields CDR1 SQVTM and CDR2 ANQGSEA. The CDR3 spells CSVDGNYGYTF. The CDR3 DNA reads as TGCAGCGTTGATGGCAACTATGGCTACACCTTC.

The V and J genes are TRBV14 and TRBJ2-7; D is unresolved. The CDR3 consists of 15 residues. Germline values: CDR1 SGHDN, CDR2 FVKESK. V shed 3 bases and J shed 2 bases, with 14 bases lying between them. The CDR3 here is CASSHSPGFPYEQYF. In DNA, the CDR3 is TGTGCCAGCAGCCATTCTCCCGGGTTCCCCTACGAGCAGTACTTC.

The V and J genes are TRBV27 and TRBJ1-2; no reliable D call. The germline V gene has CDR1 MNHEY and CDR2 SMNVEV (reference sequence). This CDR3 has 18 residues. The ends were cut back, 1 base at V and 5 bases at J, with 23 bases in the middle. The DNA for the CDR3 is TGTGCCAGCAGTTTATACCCAGAAGGGCCCTGGGGTTTTTATGGCTACACCTTC. Its protein is CASSLYPEGPWGFYGYTF.

CDR3 residues: CASSDRDRGLETQYF. CDR3 nucleotide sequence: TGTGCCAGCTCAGACCGGGACAGGGGGCTCGAGACCCAGTACTTC. The gene calls are TRBV18 and TRBJ2-5; 12 bases line up with TRBD1. CDR3 length: 15 amino acids. Looked up from germline, CDR1 is KGHSH and CDR2 is LQKENI. Trimming removed 5 bases from V and 5 bases from J; junction bases left unmatched: 6.

This clonotype occurred a few times. Possible read error: a much larger clone is one base away. A read error is likely, as this CDR3 ends without the conserved phenylalanine or tryptophan. This chain uses TRBV2 with TRBJ2-2; maybe TRBD2 (6 bases). The CDR3 loop spans 13 amino acids. Germline assignment: CDR1 SNHLY and CDR2 FYNNEI. Between the trimmed V and J ends, which lost 5 bases and 7 bases, there was a span of 11 bases. Written as DNA, the CDR3 is TGTGCCAGCAGTCAGGGAGGTGACGGGGAGCTGTTTTTG. It translates to CASSQGGDGELFL.

This clonotype has at least ten counts. The chain uses TRBV20-1 and TRBJ2-7; 10 bases fit TRBD2. V lost 3 bases to trimming and J lost 5 bases; unmatched junction nucleotides: 4. Germline V gene sequence: CDR1 DFQATT, CDR2 SNEGSKA (reference sequence). This CDR3 spans 13 amino acids. CDR3 in amino acids: CSARASGSHEQYF. CDR3 bases: TGCAGTGCTAGGGCTAGCGGGAGTCACGAGCAGTACTTC.

This clonotype showed up just a few times. The chain combines TRBV20-1 with TRBJ2-2; perhaps TRBD2 as D (6 bases). Germline V gene sequence: CDR1 DFQATT, CDR2 SNEGSKA (reference sequence). V gave up 5 bases and J gave up 7 bases, with 20 bases separating them. This CDR3 has 15 amino acids. CDR3 DNA sequence: TGCAGTGCTTCCCGGGTTAGGACTACGTACGGGGAGCTGTTTTTT. It yields the protein CSASRVRTTYGELFF.

The V call is TRBV5-1, the J call TRBJ1-1; 7 bases map to TRBD1. The CDR3 has 16 amino acids. Trimming removed 3 bases from V and 1 base from J; junction bases left unmatched: 9. CDR1 SGHRS and CDR2 YFSETQ come from the germline V gene. CDR3 loop: CASSSGGQGGNTEAFF. Written as DNA, the CDR3 is TGCGCCAGCAGCTCGGGCGGCCAGGGGGGGAACACTGAAGCTTTCTTT.

There are many counts of this clonotype. This chain joins TRBV19 and TRBJ1-6, with D hard to call. V gave up 2 bases and J gave up 7 bases, with 15 bases separating them. The V gene's germline CDR1 is LNHDA and CDR2 SQIVND (reference sequence). The CDR3 extends over 16 amino acids. The CDR3 region has the DNA TGTGCCAGTAGTATACAGGCTGGGGATTGGAATTCACCCCTCCACTTT. Translated, it gives CASSIQAGDWNSPLHF.

This clonotype was detected many times. This chain uses TRBV28 with TRBJ1-1; D is unresolved. V lost 2 bases and J 5 bases, leaving 9 bases between the germline ends. CDR1 is MDHEN and CDR2 is SYDVKM in the germline V gene. The CDR3 sequence is 13 residues long. The CDR3 is CASSLRARTEAFF. The CDR3 region has the DNA TGTGCCAGCAGTTTACGGGCGAGGACTGAAGCTTTCTTT.

This chain uses TRBV25-1 with TRBJ2-7; TRBD1 or TRBD2 may be the D gene (6 bases each). This CDR3 comprises 18 residues. Trimming shortened V by 2 bases and J by 3 bases, and 23 bases separated the two germline ends. The germline CDR1 and CDR2 sequences are MGHDK and SYGVNS. The CDR3 is CASSEPGGQGGGLYEQYF. CDR3 bases: TGTGCCAGCAGTGAACCCGGGGGCCAGGGCGGAGGGCTCTACGAGCAGTACTTC.

This clonotype showed up many times. The chain's CDR3 is CSVEGRPPDRRETQYF. The CDR3 DNA follows: TGCAGCGTTGAAGGGAGGCCTCCGGACAGGCGGGAGACCCAGTACTTC. This rearrangement joins TRBV29-1 to TRBJ2-5; 7 positions agree with TRBD1. Germline lookup yields CDR1 SQVTM and CDR2 ANQGSEA. CDR3 length equals 16 residues. V lost 1 base, J lost 5 bases, and 13 bases stayed unmatched.

This clonotype was picked up many times. The chain recombines TRBV30 with TRBJ1-2; D might be TRBD1 (5 bases). V lost 3 bases to trimming and J lost 5 bases, with 13 bases between them. CDR3 length: 13 residues. Looked up from germline, CDR1 is GTSNPN and CDR2 is SVGIG (reference sequence). CDR3 coding DNA: TGTGCCTGGAGACAGGATCAAGGGTATGGCTACACCTTC. This codes for CAWRQDQGYGYTF.

In this sample, this clonotype turned up many times. One end of the junction fails to match germline, which may point to a read error. The chain has TRBV28 and TRBJ2-5; 7 nucleotides agree with TRBD1. This CDR3 comprises 15 residues. Germline values: CDR1 MDHEN, CDR2 SYDVKM. CDR3 sequence: CASSSLLGQQETQCF. CDR3 bases: TGTGCCAGCAGTTCCCTCCTGGGACAGCAAGAGACCCAGTGCTTC.

There are many counts of this clonotype. The chain is built from TRBV19 and TRBJ1-5, with D tentatively TRBD1 (5 bases). Germline CDR1 is LNHDA and CDR2 is SQIVND (reference sequence). The CDR3 is made up of 14 amino acids. V lost 4 bases and J 2 bases, leaving 9 bases between the germline ends. CDR3 nucleotide sequence: TGTGCCAGTAGTACAGGGAGGGGCAATCAGCCCCAGCATTTT. This gives the protein CASSTGRGNQPQHF.

This clonotype was observed at least ten times. The V call is TRBV7-3, the J call TRBJ2-7; the match to TRBD2 covers 10 bases. V trimming: 5 bases; J trimming: 3 bases; junction bases outside the gene matches: 22. The germline V gene has CDR1 SGHTA and CDR2 FQGTGA. This CDR3 contains 20 residues. The CDR3 sequence: CASSNAVEAGASGRYYEQYF. CDR3 in DNA: TGTGCCAGCAGCAACGCAGTGGAAGCGGGAGCTAGCGGGAGATACTACGAGCAGTACTTC.

This clonotype has a count of ten or more. V is TRBV9 and J is TRBJ1-1; D might be TRBD1 (5 bases). Germline CDR1 reads SGDLS; CDR2 reads YYNGEE. The CDR3 extends over 14 amino acids. The germline V and J ends were trimmed by 4 bases and 1 base, with 11 bases remaining between them. This CDR3 reads CASSPRTTNTEAFF. CDR3 DNA sequence: TGTGCCAGCAGCCCCCGGACAACGAACACTGAAGCTTTCTTT.

This sequence joins TRBV25-1 and TRBJ2-3; 7 bases agree with TRBD2. J gave up 1 base and V 1 base, and 11 bases lay outside the gene matches. The germline V gene encodes CDR1 MGHDK and CDR2 SYGVNS. There are 18 residues in the CDR3. The CDR3 sequence: CASSESLVEAGGTDTQYF. CDR3 sequence (DNA): TGTGCCAGCAGTGAATCCCTCGTGGAGGCGGGAGGCACAGATACGCAGTATTTT.

Many counts were recorded for this clonotype. This chain uses TRBV15 with TRBJ2-5; no clear D. The CDR3 contains 15 residues. V shed 1 base and J shed 5 bases, with 14 bases lying between them. Germline V gives CDR1 LNHNV, CDR2 YYDKDF (reference sequence). CDR3 protein: CATSRVPRVVETQYF. CDR3 coding DNA: TGTGCCACCAGCAGAGTCCCCCGGGTGGTCGAGACCCAGTACTTC.

This clonotype was counted once. The gene calls are TRBV19 and TRBJ1-1, with D maybe TRBD1 (5 bases). Germline V gene data show CDR1 as LNHDA and CDR2 as SQIVND (reference sequence). The CDR3 contains 19 residues. The V and J ends lost 0 bases and 0 bases respectively, with 20 bases between them. The CDR3 sequence is CASSIDRGDAMEMNTEAFF. CDR3 bases: TGTGCCAGTAGTATAGATCGCGGGGACGCAATGGAAATGAACACTGAAGCTTTCTTT.

This clonotype was detected ten times or more. V is TRBV11-2 and J is TRBJ2-5; D remains unclear. The CDR3 loop spans 16 amino acids. V dropped 3 bases and J dropped 2 bases, with 16 bases sitting between them. Germline loops: CDR1 SGHAT, CDR2 FQNNGV. The DNA of the CDR3 is TGTGCCAGCAGCTTTTATGGGCTACTAATGCAAGAGACCCAGTACTTC. Its translation: CASSFYGLLMQETQYF. Together with reference TRBV11-2 and TRBJ2-5, the CDR3 gives the full variable domain: EAGVAQSPRYKIIEKRQSVAFWCNPISGHATLYWYQQILGQGPKLLIQFQNNGVVDDSQLPKDRFSAERLKGVDSTLKIQPAKLEDSAVYLCASSFYGLLMQETQYFGPGTRLLVL.

For this clonotype: Being one base from a much bigger clone, this may be a read error. J is TRBJ1-2 and V is TRBV28, with D unresolved. This CDR3 comprises 11 residues. Looked up from germline, CDR1 is MDHEN and CDR2 is SYDVKM. V lost 8 bases and J lost 6, with 10 bases in between. CDR3 nucleotides: TGTGCCAGCGGCCTCTCGGATGGCTACACCTTC. This translates into CASGLSDGYTF.

This clonotype has only a few counts. The chain is built from TRBV20-1 and TRBJ2-3, with D tentatively TRBD1 (5 bases). The V end lost 6 bases, the J end lost 3 bases, and 22 bases lay between the germline ends. Germline-derived CDR1 and CDR2 are DFQATT and SNEGSKA (reference sequence). The CDR3 sequence is 16 residues long. CDR3 protein: CSANLDSSQTTDTQYF. DNA of the CDR3: TGCAGTGCAAACCTCGACAGCTCTCAGACAACAGATACGCAGTATTTT.

DNA for the CDR3: TGCAGTGCTAGAGATGGGAGGCAGCCAGGAAACTATGGCTACACCTTC. This sequence encodes CSARDGRQPGNYGYTF. V and J are TRBV20-1 and TRBJ1-2; the D is unclear. With 0 bases removed from V and 2 bases from J, the gap between germline ends came to 16 bases. The germline V gene has CDR1 DFQATT and CDR2 SNEGSKA (reference sequence). The CDR3 runs 16 residues.

The chain has TRBV11-1 and TRBJ2-7; 8 bases fit TRBD1. V lost 2 bases and J lost 6; bases outside the gene matches: 6. The CDR3 runs to 14 residues. Germline CDR1 and CDR2: SGHAT and FQDESV (reference sequence). Here the CDR3 DNA reads TGTGCCAGCAGCTTAAGCAGGGGGCAGATCGAGCAGTACTTC. It is translated as CASSLSRGQIEQYF.